This TCR beta chain was retrieved from a study of beta chain features in type 1 diabetes (dated by TCRdb to about 2018). In the study overall: Mean age, gender distribution, total cell number and subset yield did not differ between patients and healthy donors. Across all samples, fewer than 130 million sorted cells were examined, and cell number per subset correlated strongly with RNA yield. In the study, TCRB repertoires of sorted circulating CD4+ T cell subsets from recently diagnosed type 1 diabetes patients were compared with those of matched healthy donors. Naive and central memory subsets were obtained from all 30 or so donors, but regulatory and stem cell-like memory subsets were isolated from only 8 patients and about eight healthy donors. What the work shows at the level of the full study, not this receptor alone: PCR might favor shorter templates, but patient and control samples were amplified and corrected together, so any skew would affect both groups equally. Fewer insertions and more nucleotide deletions at VDJ recombination sites were observed in patients with type 1 diabetes, implying thymic rearrangement abnormalities. In all four CD4+ subsets, TCRB CDR3 length was moderately but significantly shorter in type 1 diabetes patients. Because cDNA was sequenced instead of genomic DNA, activated cells with high expression could be over-represented, although the groups did not differ in activation or CD3 levels. The naive, central memory and regulatory TCRB repertoires appeared to resemble one another more closely among patients than among healthy donors. Because the HLA sub-analyses included only small numbers of individuals, any influence of HLA type on TCRB rearrangement was left unresolved.

The High Capacity cDNA Reverse Transcription Kit was used to reverse transcribe all of the isolated RNA, meaning that expressed TCRB transcripts were what got sequenced. Deep immunoSEQ sequencing was performed on naive, central memory and regulatory T cell samples, with an average of around 3.5 million total reads per sample. Sorted cells were lysed in RLT buffer, and RNA was extracted using DNase-treated RNeasy Micro or Mini kits according to cell number. To prevent cross-contamination, every cell subset was processed on its own, while patient and healthy donor samples were processed together. Using the immunoSEQ multiplex PCR, TCRB sequences were amplified from cDNA into 87-bp fragments spanning the CDR3 region. Sequencing of the amplicons was performed on the Illumina HiSeq platform. On the authors' methods: PCR bias was computationally corrected using synthetic template baselines, reads within Hamming distance 2 were collapsed, and singletons that could not be merged were discarded. Reads were aligned against IMGT to assign V, D and J genes, CDR3 length and insertions or deletions at six rearrangement sites. Within each subset, clonotype counts were normalized to sorted cell number, and only after that were true diversity and Gini coefficients computed with the tcR R package. The overlap coefficient, calculated on TCRB nucleotide sequences, was used to measure repertoire sharing. TCRdb took this table from immuneACCESS and kept in-frame rearrangements with V and J called. Such tables lack part of the clones; where checked against another copy, unresolved V genes explain under half of the gap, and the rest is unexplained. That table furnishes V, J and clone size, whereas the DNA furnished D and trimming. The sample profile shows 160,000 or so clones; 6.5% to 10% of them were found once. The top ten constitute around 0.5% of the sample.

Turning to this clone: Its antigen remains undetermined. No clone much larger than this one lies a single base away; base qualities are absent.

Reading the germline V gene gives CDR1 KGHSH and CDR2 LQKENI. Cut back by 1 base and 4 bases, the V and J ends lie 4 bases apart. Its CDR3 holds 13 amino acids, cysteine through phenylalanine. CDR3 DNA only is kept here, 39 bases in frame from base 1. From each donor, a single peripheral blood sample of around 0.12 L on average was drawn into heparinised tubes. Naive, central memory, regulatory and stem cell-like memory CD4+ T cells were sorted on a BD FACSAria II using a panel including CD45RO, CCR7, CD25, CD127, CD95 and CD27. A purity above 98% was achieved for all sorted populations. PBMCs were isolated immediately by Lymphoprep density gradient centrifugation and stained directly without culture. So that batch effects would be minimized, each experiment stained and sorted samples in pairs, pairing one healthy donor with one patient.

This receptor chain uses TRBV18 and TRBJ1-4; there is no confident call for the D gene. The TCR originated in a young woman with type 1 diabetes. The sample taken for sequencing was central memory CD4+ T cells from blood. The bases are TGTGCCAGCTCACCACGTAATAATGAAAAACTGTTTTTT. Translated, this is CASSPRNNEKLFF.